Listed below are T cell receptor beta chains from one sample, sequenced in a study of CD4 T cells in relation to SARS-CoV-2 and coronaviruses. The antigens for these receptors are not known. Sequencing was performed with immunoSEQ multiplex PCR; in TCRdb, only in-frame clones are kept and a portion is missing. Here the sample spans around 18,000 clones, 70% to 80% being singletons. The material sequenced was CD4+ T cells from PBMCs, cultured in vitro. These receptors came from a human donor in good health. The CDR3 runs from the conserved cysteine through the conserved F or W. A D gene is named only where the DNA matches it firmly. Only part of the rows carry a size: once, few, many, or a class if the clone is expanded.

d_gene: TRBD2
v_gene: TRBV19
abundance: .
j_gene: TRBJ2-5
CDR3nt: TGTGCCAGTAAGCGGGAGGGCCAAGAGACCCAGTACTTC
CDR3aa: CASKREGQETQYF

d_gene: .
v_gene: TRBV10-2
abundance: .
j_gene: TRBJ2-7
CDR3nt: TGCGCCAGCAGTGGAAGCTCCTACGAGCAGTACTTC
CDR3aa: CASSGSSYEQYF

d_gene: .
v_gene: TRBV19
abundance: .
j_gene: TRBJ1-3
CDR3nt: TGTGCCAGTAATAAAGCATCTGGAAACACCATATATTTT
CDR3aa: CASNKASGNTIYF

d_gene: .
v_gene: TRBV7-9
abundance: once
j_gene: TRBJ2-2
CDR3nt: TGTGCCAGCAGCGGCGGGGAGCTGTTTTTT
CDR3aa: CASSGGELFF

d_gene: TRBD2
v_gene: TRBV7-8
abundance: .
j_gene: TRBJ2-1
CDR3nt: TGTGCCAGCAGCACGGGACTAGCGGGAGAAGGTGAGCAGTTCTTC
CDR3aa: CASSTGLAGEGEQFF

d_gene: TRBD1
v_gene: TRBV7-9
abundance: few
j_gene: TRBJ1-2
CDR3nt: TGTGCCAGCAGCTTAGCGGGACAGGGATTCTCTGGCTACACCTTC
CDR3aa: CASSLAGQGFSGYTF

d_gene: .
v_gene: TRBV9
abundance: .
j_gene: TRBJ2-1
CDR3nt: TGTGCCAGCAGCGTAGTTCCGCAGGGTGAGCAGTTCTTC
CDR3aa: CASSVVPQGEQFF

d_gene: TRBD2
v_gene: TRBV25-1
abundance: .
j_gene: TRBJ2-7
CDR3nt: TGTGCCAGCAGTGAATATGGAACTAGCGGGCGAAGCTCCTACGAGCAGTACTTC
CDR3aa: CASSEYGTSGRSSYEQYF

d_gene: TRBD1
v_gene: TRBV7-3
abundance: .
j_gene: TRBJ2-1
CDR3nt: TGTGCCAGCAGCCCCCGGGACAGCCCAGAACATTACAATGAGCAGTTCTTC
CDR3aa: CASSPRDSPEHYNEQFF

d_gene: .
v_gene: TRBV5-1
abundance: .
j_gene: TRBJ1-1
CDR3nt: TGCGCCAGCAGCTTGGTACGGGGGCGATTCACTGAAGCTTTCTTT
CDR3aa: CASSLVRGRFTEAFF

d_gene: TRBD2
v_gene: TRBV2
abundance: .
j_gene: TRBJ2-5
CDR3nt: TGTGCCAGCAGGGGACTAGCGGGGGTCCAAGAGACCCAGTACTTC
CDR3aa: CASRGLAGVQETQYF

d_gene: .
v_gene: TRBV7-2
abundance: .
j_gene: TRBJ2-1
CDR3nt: TGTGCCAGCAGCTTAGGGGCGCGGTCTGAGCGTCGGAGGAATGAGCAGTTCTTC
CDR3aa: CASSLGARSERRRNEQFF

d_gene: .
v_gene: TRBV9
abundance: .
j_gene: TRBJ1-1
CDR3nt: TGTGCCAGCAGCGCCAAACCAGGGAGGGAAGCTTTCTTT
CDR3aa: CASSAKPGREAFF

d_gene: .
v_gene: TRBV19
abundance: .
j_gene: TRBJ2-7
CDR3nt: TGTGCCAGTAGTATCCCGTACTCCTACGAGCAGTACTTC
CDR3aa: CASSIPYSYEQYF

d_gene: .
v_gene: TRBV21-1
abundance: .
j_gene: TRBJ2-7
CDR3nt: TGTGCCAGCAGCACCCCCCAAATGGGCGAGACCTACGAGCAGTACTTC
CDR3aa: CASSTPQMGETYEQYF

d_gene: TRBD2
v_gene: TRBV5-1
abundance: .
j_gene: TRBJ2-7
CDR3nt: TGCGCCAGCAGCAAGGGACTAGCGGGAGGCTCAACCTACGAGCAGTACTTC
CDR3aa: CASSKGLAGGSTYEQYF

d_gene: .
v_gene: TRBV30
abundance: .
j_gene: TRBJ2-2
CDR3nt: TGTGCCTGGAACCCCGGGACCCACACCGGGGAGCTGTTTTTT
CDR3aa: CAWNPGTHTGELFF

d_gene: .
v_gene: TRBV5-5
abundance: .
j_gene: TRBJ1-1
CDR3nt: TGTGCCAGCAGCTTGTGGGTGGATATGAACACTGAAGCTTTCTTT
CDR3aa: CASSLWVDMNTEAFF

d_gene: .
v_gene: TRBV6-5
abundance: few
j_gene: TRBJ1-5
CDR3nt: TGTGCCAGCAGGATGACGGGACAAAGCAATCAGCCCCAGCATTTT
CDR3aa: CASRMTGQSNQPQHF

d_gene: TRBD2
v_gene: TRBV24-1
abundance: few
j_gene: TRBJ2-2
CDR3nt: TGTGCCACCGCCGGGACTAGTTATTCCGGGGAGCTGTTTTTT
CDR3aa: CATAGTSYSGELFF

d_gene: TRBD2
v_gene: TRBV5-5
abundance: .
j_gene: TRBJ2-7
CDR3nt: TGTGCCAGCAGCTTTCATAGCGGGATGATCTACGAGCAGTACTTC
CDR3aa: CASSFHSGMIYEQYF

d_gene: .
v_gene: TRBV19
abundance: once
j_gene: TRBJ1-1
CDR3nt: TGTGCCAGTAGTAAGACAGGACTATGGAACACTGAAGCTTTCTTT
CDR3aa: CASSKTGLWNTEAFF

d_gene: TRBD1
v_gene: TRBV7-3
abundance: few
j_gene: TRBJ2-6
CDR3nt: TGTGCCAGCAGTTCAGGGGGCGCTGGGGCCAACGTCCTGACTTTC
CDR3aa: CASSSGGAGANVLTF

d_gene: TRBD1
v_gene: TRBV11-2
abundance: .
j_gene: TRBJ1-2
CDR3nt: TGTGCCAGCAGCTTAGATCTCGAGGACAGGGTCCATGAAAATGGCTACACCTTC
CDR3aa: CASSLDLEDRVHENGYTF

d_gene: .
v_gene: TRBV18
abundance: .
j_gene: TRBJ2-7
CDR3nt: TGTGCCAGCTCACCCTCACAGGGAGCCTACGAGCAGTACTTC
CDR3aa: CASSPSQGAYEQYF

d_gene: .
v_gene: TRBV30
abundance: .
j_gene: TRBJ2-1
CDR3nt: TGTGCCTGGGGGACATTAGTCAATGAGCAGTTCTTC
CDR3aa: CAWGTLVNEQFF

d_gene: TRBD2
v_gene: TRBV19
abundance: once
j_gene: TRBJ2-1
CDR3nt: TGTGCCAGTAGTATCGCTAGCGGGAGGGCGTTGCAGTTCTTC
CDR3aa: CASSIASGRALQFF

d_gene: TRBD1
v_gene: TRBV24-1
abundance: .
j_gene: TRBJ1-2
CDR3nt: TGTGCCACCAGTGATCACGGGACAGTTAGTCCTTATGGCTACACCTTC
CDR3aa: CATSDHGTVSPYGYTF

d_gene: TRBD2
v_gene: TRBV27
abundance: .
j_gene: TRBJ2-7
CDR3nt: TGTGCCAGCAGTCTCTCGACTAGCGGGAGCTACGAGCAGTACTTC
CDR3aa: CASSLSTSGSYEQYF

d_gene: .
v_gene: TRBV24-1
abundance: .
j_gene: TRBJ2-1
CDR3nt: TGTGCCACCAGTGATTCGCAGGCTCCCTTCAGGGATGAGCAGTTCTTC
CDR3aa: CATSDSQAPFRDEQFF

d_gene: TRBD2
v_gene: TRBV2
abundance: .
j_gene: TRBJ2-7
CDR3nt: TGTGCCAGCAGCCACCCACCAAGGAGGGTAGCGGGAGCCGAGCAGTACTTC
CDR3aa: CASSHPPRRVAGAEQYF

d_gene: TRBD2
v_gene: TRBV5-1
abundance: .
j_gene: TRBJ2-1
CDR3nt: TGCGCCAGCAGCTTGGCCAGCCCGACAGCGGGAGGGTCCTACAATGAGCAGTTCTTC
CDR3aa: CASSLASPTAGGSYNEQFF

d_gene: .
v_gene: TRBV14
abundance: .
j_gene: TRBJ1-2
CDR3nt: TGTGCCAGCAGCCAAGATCTCGACACCTTCTATGGCTACACCTTC
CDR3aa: CASSQDLDTFYGYTF

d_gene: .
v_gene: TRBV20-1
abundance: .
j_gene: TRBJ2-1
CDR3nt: TGCAGTGTGGGGCGGTATGAGCAGTTCTTC
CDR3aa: CSVGRYEQFF

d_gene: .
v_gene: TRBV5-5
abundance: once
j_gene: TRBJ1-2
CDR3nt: TGTGCCAGCAGCGATAGACAGAACTATGGCTACACCTTC
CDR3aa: CASSDRQNYGYTF

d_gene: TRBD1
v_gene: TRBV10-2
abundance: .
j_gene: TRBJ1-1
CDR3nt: TGCGCCAGCAGGACAGGGGGCGAGAACACTGAAGCTTTCTTT
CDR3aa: CASRTGGENTEAFF

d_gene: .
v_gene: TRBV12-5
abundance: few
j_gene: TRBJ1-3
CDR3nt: TGTGCTAGTGGCCGGTCTAACTCTGGAAACACCATATATTTT
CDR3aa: CASGRSNSGNTIYF

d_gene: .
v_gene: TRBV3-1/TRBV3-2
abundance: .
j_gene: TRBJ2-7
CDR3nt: TGTGCCAGCAGCCGTGGGGTCGGCAGGGGCTACGAGCAGTACTTC
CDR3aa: CASSRGVGRGYEQYF

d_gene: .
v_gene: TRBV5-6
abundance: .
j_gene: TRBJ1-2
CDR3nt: TGTGCCAGCAGCGGAGCCCCCTCGGGTTATGGCTACACCTTC
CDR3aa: CASSGAPSGYGYTF

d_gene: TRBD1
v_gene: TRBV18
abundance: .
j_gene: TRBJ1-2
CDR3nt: TGTGCCAGCTCACCTAATGAACTCGACAGGGGGAATGGCTACACCTTC
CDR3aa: CASSPNELDRGNGYTF

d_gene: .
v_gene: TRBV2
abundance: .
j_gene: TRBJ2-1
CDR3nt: TGTGCCAGCAGGGGGTGGACATGGTCCTTTGACAATGAGCAGTTCTTC
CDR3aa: CASRGWTWSFDNEQFF

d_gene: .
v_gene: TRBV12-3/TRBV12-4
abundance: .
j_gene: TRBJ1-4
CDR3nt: TGTGCCAGCAGTTTAAGAGGGGGAAAACTGTTTTTT
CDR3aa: CASSLRGGKLFF

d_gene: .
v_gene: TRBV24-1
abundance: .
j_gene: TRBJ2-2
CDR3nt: TGTGCCACCAGTGAGACCGACAGAATCTCCGGGGAGCTGTTTTTT
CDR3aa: CATSETDRISGELFF

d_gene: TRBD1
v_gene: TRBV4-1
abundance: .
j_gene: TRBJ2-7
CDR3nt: TGCGCCAGCAGCCCGGTCAGCGGGACAGGGCGCTACGAGCAGTACTTC
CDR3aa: CASSPVSGTGRYEQYF